This TCR beta chain was documented in a study of regulatory dendritic cells for organ transplantation. Here immunoSEQ multiplex PCR was the method, and the copy in TCRdb shows in-frame clones only, minus some. The repertoire consists of 30,000 or so clones, with more than 70% occurring once and the leading ten covering around 0.38%. Whole-study findings and limits: Regulatory dendritic cells appeared to expand memory CD8+ clones less than mature ones.

For this clone: The antigen remains unidentified.

Looked up from germline, CDR1 is LNHDA and CDR2 is SQIVND (reference sequence). The CDR3 loop spans 16 amino acids. V lost 7 bases, J lost 1 base, and 8 bases stayed unmatched. This clonotype was obtained from a human donor in good health. V is TRBV19 and J is TRBJ2-2, with TRBD1 identical over 8 bases. Specimen: naive CD8+ T cells from blood. The sample's subset: CD45RA+ naive T cells. The CDR3 DNA sequence: TGTGCCAGTAAAAGGCCCGGGACAGGGAACACCGGGGAGCTGTTTTTT. This codes for CASKRPGTGNTGELFF. Based on the CDR3 plus reference TRBV19 and TRBJ2-2, the full variable domain is DGGITQSPKYLFRKEGQNVTLSCEQNLNHDAMYWYRQDPGQGLRLIYYSQIVNDFQKGDIAEGYSVSREKKESFPLTVTSAQKNPTAFYLCASKRPGTGNTGELFFGEGSRLTVL.